These 17 T cell receptor beta chains were sequenced from one sample in a study of primary melanoma T cells and metastatic recurrence. Assay used: immunoSEQ multiplex PCR; TCRdb lists only in-frame clones, some missing. Altogether some 300 clones are present, 64% being singletons, with the ten largest covering more than 9%. Material: melanoma tumor tissue. Receptors were obtained from a human donor with melanoma.

The chain carries TRBV25-1 and TRBJ1-1; no clear D. CDR1 MGHDK and CDR2 SYGVNS come from the germline V gene. Trimming took off 3 bases at V and 6 bases at J, with 17 bases between the two ends. This CDR3 is 15 amino acids long. The DNA for the CDR3 is TGTGCCAGCAGTGAGATCCGGGGAAGAAGGTCTGAAGCTTTCTTT. Translation gives CASSEIRGRRSEAFF.

This chain joins TRBV5-1 and TRBJ2-1; 8 nucleotides align to TRBD2. The CDR3 spans 19 residues. The germline V gene has CDR1 SGHRS and CDR2 YFSETQ. Trimming at V came to 4 bases and at J to 3 bases, leaving 18 bases not matched to a gene. This chain's CDR3 is CASSPLGLAGAVLYNEQFF. The DNA of the CDR3 is TGCGCCAGCAGCCCTCTCGGGCTAGCGGGCGCAGTCCTCTACAATGAGCAGTTCTTC.

V gene TRBV11-3 combines with J gene TRBJ1-1, with D perhaps TRBD1 (5 bases). Germline assignment: CDR1 SGHNT and CDR2 YENEEA. V was clipped by 3 bases and J by 10 bases, with 18 bases between them. The CDR3 is made up of 14 amino acids. The CDR3 DNA is TGTGCCAGCAGCTTGGGGGGGACGTGGGTGTCAGCTTTCTTT. This sequence encodes CASSLGGTWVSAFF.

The chain couples TRBV28 to TRBJ1-2; 7 bases line up with TRBD1. The CDR3 runs to 14 residues. J gave up 2 bases and V 7 bases, and 7 bases lay outside the gene matches. Germline V CDR1 and CDR2: MDHEN, SYDVKM. The DNA for the CDR3 is TGTGCCAGCATTCCCATGGGACAGAACTATGGCTACACCTTC. Its protein product is CASIPMGQNYGYTF.

The V gene is TRBV6-8, the J gene TRBJ1-1, with D possibly being TRBD1 (5 bases). The V end lost 2 bases, the J end lost 2 bases, and 6 bases lay between the germline ends. This CDR3 is 13 amino acids long. CDR1 is MNHGY, CDR2 SAAAGT, per germline. CDR3 in amino acids: CASSYQGNTEAFF. For the CDR3, the DNA is TGTGCCAGCAGTTACCAGGGCAACACTGAAGCTTTCTTT.

The CDR3 protein is CSVEPPSRASEAFF. For the CDR3, the DNA is TGCAGCGTTGAACCCCCTTCCCGGGCCAGTGAAGCTTTCTTT. The V and J genes are TRBV29-1 and TRBJ1-1; D is ambiguous. CDR1 SQVTM and CDR2 ANQGSEA come from the germline V gene. V was cut by 2 bases and J by 7 bases, with 17 bases left in between. The CDR3 is made up of 14 amino acids.

Within the sample, this clone is hyperexpanded. The V gene is TRBV19, the J gene TRBJ2-7, with D perhaps TRBD1 or TRBD2 (5 bases each). The CDR3 extends over 17 amino acids. V shed 0 bases and J shed 2 bases, with 17 bases lying between them. Per the germline V gene, CDR1 is LNHDA and CDR2 is SQIVND (reference sequence). In DNA form, the CDR3 reads TGTGCCAGTAGTATAGATTTTTGGGGGACGGCCGCCTACGAGCAGTACTTC. As protein: CASSIDFWGTAAYEQYF.

The V call is TRBV28, the J call TRBJ1-5, with D perhaps TRBD1 (6 bases). Trimming removed 7 bases at V and 3 bases at J, with 10 bases between. The CDR3 consists of 13 residues. The V gene's germline CDR1 is MDHEN and CDR2 SYDVKM. CDR3 nucleotide sequence: TGTGCCAGCATCCGGGACAACAATCAGCCCCAGCATTTT. Translating it yields CASIRDNNQPQHF.

The V gene is TRBV28, the J gene TRBJ2-2; D may match TRBD1 or TRBD2 (5 bases each). The germline V gene has CDR1 MDHEN and CDR2 SYDVKM. V dropped 3 bases and J dropped 1 base, with 15 bases sitting between them. The CDR3 is 17 residues long. This chain's CDR3 is CASSFPWGTVNTGELFF. CDR3 bases: TGTGCCAGCAGTTTCCCATGGGGGACGGTGAACACCGGGGAGCTGTTTTTT.

This clone has just a few counts. This rearrangement joins TRBV11-3 to TRBJ2-1, with 8 nucleotides matching TRBD2. CDR1 is SGHNT and CDR2 is YENEEA in the germline V gene. This CDR3 comprises 15 residues. V dropped 0 bases and J dropped 4; count of bases not matched to a gene: 2. CDR3 in amino acids: CASSLDLAGYNEQFF. In DNA, the CDR3 is TGTGCCAGCAGCTTAGATTTAGCGGGGTACAATGAGCAGTTCTTC.

This sequence joins TRBV19 and TRBJ2-1, with 12 nucleotides matching TRBD2. Germline CDR1 reads LNHDA; CDR2 reads SQIVND (reference sequence). The V gene end was trimmed by 7 bases and the J gene end by 5 bases; junction bases not matched to a gene: 9. CDR3 length: 16 amino acids. DNA for the CDR3: TGTGCCAGTAAGAGACCAGGACTAGCGGGGCACAATGAGCAGTTCTTC. It codes for CASKRPGLAGHNEQFF. The variable domain in full, with the rest retrieved from reference TRBV19 and TRBJ2-1, is DGGITQSPKYLFRKEGQNVTLSCEQNLNHDAMYWYRQDPGQGLRLIYYSQIVNDFQKGDIAEGYSVSREKKESFPLTVTSAQKNPTAFYLCASKRPGLAGHNEQFFGPGTRLTVL.

There are a few counts of this clone. The chain's CDR3 is CATSRGTGPHQPQHF. CDR3 nucleotide sequence: TGTGCCACCAGCAGAGGGACAGGCCCCCATCAGCCCCAGCATTTT. The V gene is TRBV15, the J gene TRBJ1-5; 7 positions match TRBD1. Germline assignment: CDR1 LNHNV and CDR2 YYDKDF (reference sequence). The CDR3 is 15 residues long. Losses at the gene ends were 1 base for V and 5 bases for J; bases not matched to a gene: 5.

The CDR3 nucleotides are TGTGCCAGCAGTTACCACCCCCAGCGTGCCTACGAGCAGTACTTC. Its protein is CASSYHPQRAYEQYF. The chain recombines TRBV6-8 with TRBJ2-7; D gene unclear. Trimming took 2 bases from V and 2 from J, leaving 13 bases between them. Germline V gives CDR1 MNHGY, CDR2 SAAAGT. The CDR3 extends over 15 amino acids.

This rearrangement joins TRBV6-8 to TRBJ2-1, with a tentative D call TRBD1 (7 bases). V was clipped by 11 bases and J by 0 bases, with 20 bases between them. Germline assignment: CDR1 MNHGY and CDR2 SAAAGT. This CDR3 region has 16 residues. The CDR3 protein is CASQGERASSYNEQFF. As DNA, the CDR3 is TGTGCCTCCCAGGGGGAGCGGGCGAGCTCCTACAATGAGCAGTTCTTC.

The chain couples TRBV18 to TRBJ1-1, with D hard to call. V gave up 2 bases and J gave up 1 base, with 11 bases separating them. This CDR3 spans 15 amino acids. Per the germline V gene, CDR1 is KGHSH and CDR2 is LQKENI. CDR3 residues: CASSPGRMGNTEAFF. The CDR3 DNA is TGTGCCAGCTCACCAGGTAGAATGGGGAACACTGAAGCTTTCTTT. Based on the CDR3 plus reference TRBV18 and TRBJ1-1, the full variable domain is NAGVMQNPRHLVRRRGQEARLRCSPMKGHSHVYWYRQLPEEGLKFMVYLQKENIIDESGMPKERFSAEFPKEGPSILRIQQVVRGDSAAYFCASSPGRMGNTEAFFGQGTRLTVV.

This clone came up a few times. The CDR3 coding sequence is TGTGCCACCAGCAGGGGCGTGGTAGCGGGAGTATCGGGGGAGCTGTTTTTT. This gives the protein CATSRGVVAGVSGELFF. J is TRBJ2-2 and V is TRBV15, with 9 bases identical to TRBD2. V gave up 3 bases and J gave up 8 bases; unmatched junction bases: 13. The CDR3 length is 17 residues. Germline CDR1 is LNHNV and CDR2 is YYDKDF (reference sequence).

V is TRBV28 and J is TRBJ1-1; D is unresolved. CDR1 is MDHEN and CDR2 is SYDVKM in the germline V gene. CDR3 length: 15 amino acids. The V end lost 0 bases, the J end lost 5 bases, and 13 bases lay between the germline ends. The CDR3 sequence is CASSLWAGAGTEAFF. CDR3 nucleotide sequence: TGTGCCAGCAGTTTATGGGCGGGTGCGGGGACTGAAGCTTTCTTT. The variable domain in full, completed from reference TRBV28 and TRBJ1-1, reads DVKVTQSSRYLVKRTGEKVFLECVQDMDHENMFWYRQDPGLGLRLIYFSYDVKMKEKGDIPEGYSVSREKKERFSLILESASTNQTSMYLCASSLWAGAGTEAFFGQGTRLTVV.